The subject of this entry is one T cell receptor beta chain. Its antigen is undetermined. This entry comes from a study of cytomegalovirus exposure and HLA in healthy donors. Study information: Ancestry clustering placed roughly four fifths of several hundred genotyped donors in the Caucasian-associated cluster. Study-wide points: The productive fraction for most TCR beta V segments was about 90% or about 30% in an earlier analysis. In a later analysis, TCR beta V- and J-gene trimming showed a link to a missense DCLRE1C variant.

Trimming pared 3 bases from V and 6 bases from J, leaving 6 bases between. CDR3 length: 12 amino acids. CDR1 LNHNV and CDR2 YYDKDF come from the germline V gene (reference sequence). Donors consisted of healthy bone marrow donors. Vbeta (60) and Jbeta (13) primers were used in the PCR. The method was immunoSEQ multiplex PCR; TCRdb's version includes in-frame clones alone and lacks a portion of them. Counted here are 150,000 to 200,000 clones, around 76% occurring once; the ten biggest clones make up approximately 2%. The material sequenced was PBMCs. This TCR was sampled from a young man in good health and CMV-seronegative. The gene calls are TRBV15 and TRBJ2-1, with no clear D. CDR3 bases: TGTGCCACCAGCAGCCTAACCAATGAGCAGTTCTTC. This gives the protein CATSSLTNEQFF.